A single T cell receptor (beta chain) is shown here with its context. The antigen is unknown. Some clones are missing from TCRdb's copy, which holds only in-frame ones; the method was immunoSEQ multiplex PCR. The repertoire includes about 1.5 million clones, more than 95% of them detected once, and over 1% sits in the top ten. This sample was taken from a study of shared clonotypes between healthy human individuals. Notes on the study in general: Some clonotypes were shared by all four sorted-subset donors, while others were not shared. The non-shared ones had lower generation probabilities than the shared ones.

CDR3 length: 14 amino acids. Per the germline V gene, CDR1 is SGHTA and CDR2 is FQGNSA. Trimming removed 5 bases from V and 6 bases from J; junction bases left unmatched: 10. The chain joins TRBV7-2 to TRBJ2-7; 7 bases align to TRBD2. The sequence came from a young man in good health. Sequenced material: naive CD4+ T cells sorted from blood. As to subset: CD45RA+ positively selected. CDR3 region: CASSHRRRESEQYF. The CDR3 DNA reads as TGTGCCAGCAGCCACCGGAGGCGGGAGTCCGAGCAGTACTTC. The complete variable domain, with remaining parts taken from reference TRBV7-2 and TRBJ2-7, reads GAGVSQSPSNKVTEKGKDVELRCDPISGHTALYWYRQSLGQGLEFLIYFQGNSAPDKSGLPSDRFSAERTGGSVSTLTIQRTQQEDSAVYLCASSHRRRESEQYFGPGTRLTVT.